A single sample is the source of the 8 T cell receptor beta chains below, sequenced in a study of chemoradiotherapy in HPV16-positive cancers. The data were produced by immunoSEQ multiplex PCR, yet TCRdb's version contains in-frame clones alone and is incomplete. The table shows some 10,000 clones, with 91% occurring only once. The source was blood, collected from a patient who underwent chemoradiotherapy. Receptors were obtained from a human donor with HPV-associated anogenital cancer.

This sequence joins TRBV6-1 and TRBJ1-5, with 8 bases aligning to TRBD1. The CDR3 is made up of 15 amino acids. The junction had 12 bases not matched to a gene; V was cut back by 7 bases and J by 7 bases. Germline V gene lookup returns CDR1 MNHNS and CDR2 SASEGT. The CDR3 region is CASKNYDRGDQPQHF. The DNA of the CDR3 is TGTGCCAGCAAAAACTATGACAGGGGCGACCAGCCCCAGCATTTT.

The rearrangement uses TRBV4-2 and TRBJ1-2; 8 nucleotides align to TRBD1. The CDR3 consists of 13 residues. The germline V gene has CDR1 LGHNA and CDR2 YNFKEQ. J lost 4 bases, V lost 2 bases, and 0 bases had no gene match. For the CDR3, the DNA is TGTGCCAGCAGCCAACAGGGGGCCTATGGCTACACCTTC. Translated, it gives CASSQQGAYGYTF.

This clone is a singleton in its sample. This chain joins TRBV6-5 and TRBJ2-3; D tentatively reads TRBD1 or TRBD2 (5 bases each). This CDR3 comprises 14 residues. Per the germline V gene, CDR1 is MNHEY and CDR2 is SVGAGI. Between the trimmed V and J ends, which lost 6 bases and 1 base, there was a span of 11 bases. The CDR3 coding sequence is TGTGCCAGCAGGGATCCGGGGCGCACAGATACGCAGTATTTT. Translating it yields CASRDPGRTDTQYF.

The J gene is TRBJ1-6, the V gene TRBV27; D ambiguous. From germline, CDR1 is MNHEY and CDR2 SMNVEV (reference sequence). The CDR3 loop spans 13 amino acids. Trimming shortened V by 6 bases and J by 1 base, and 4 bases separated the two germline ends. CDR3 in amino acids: CASSGSYNSPLHF. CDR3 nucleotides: TGTGCCAGCAGCGGTTCCTATAATTCACCCCTCCACTTT.

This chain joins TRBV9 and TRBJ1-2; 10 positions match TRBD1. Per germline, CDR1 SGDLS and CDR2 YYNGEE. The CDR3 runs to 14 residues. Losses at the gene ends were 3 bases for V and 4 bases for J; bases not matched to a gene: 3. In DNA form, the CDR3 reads TGTGCCAGCAGCGGGACAGGGGGGCTCTATGGCTACACCTTC. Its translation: CASSGTGGLYGYTF.

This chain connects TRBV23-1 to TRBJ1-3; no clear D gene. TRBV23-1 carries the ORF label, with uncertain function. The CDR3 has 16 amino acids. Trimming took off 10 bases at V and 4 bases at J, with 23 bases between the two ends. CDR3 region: CATSAGKGLKGNTIYF. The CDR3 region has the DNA TGCGCCACCTCCGCCGGGAAGGGATTAAAAGGAAACACCATATATTTT.

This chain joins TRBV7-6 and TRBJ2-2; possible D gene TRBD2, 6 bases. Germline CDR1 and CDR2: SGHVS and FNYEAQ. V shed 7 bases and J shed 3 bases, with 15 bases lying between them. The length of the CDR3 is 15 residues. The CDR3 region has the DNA TGTGCCAGCACCTGGGACTCGGTTGACACCGGGGAGCTGTTTTTT. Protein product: CASTWDSVDTGELFF.

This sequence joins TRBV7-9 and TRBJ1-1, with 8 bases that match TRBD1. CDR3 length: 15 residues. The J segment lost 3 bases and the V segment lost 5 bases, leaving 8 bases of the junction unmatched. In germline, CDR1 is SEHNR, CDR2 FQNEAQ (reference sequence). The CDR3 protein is CASSLQGGIYTEAFF. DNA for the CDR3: TGTGCCAGCAGCCTACAGGGGGGTATTTACACTGAAGCTTTCTTT.